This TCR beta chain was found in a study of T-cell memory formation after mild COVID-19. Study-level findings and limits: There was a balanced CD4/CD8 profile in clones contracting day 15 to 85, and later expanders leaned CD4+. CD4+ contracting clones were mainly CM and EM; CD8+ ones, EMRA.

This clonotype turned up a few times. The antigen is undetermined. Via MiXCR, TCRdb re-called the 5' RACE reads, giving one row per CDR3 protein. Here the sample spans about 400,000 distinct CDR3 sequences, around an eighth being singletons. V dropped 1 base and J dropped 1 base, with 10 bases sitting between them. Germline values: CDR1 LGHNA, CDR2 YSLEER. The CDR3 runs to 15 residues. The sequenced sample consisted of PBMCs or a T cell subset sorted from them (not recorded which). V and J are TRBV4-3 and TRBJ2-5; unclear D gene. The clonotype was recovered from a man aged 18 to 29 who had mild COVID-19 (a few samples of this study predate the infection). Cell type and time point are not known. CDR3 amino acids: CASSQVYRSQETQYF. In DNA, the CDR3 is TGCGCCAGCAGCCAAGTGTACAGATCCCAAGAGACCCAGTACTTC.